This is a list of T cell receptor beta chains from one sample in a study of cytomegalovirus exposure and HLA in healthy donors. Here immunoSEQ multiplex PCR was the method, and the copy in TCRdb shows in-frame clones only, minus some. Of tens of thousands of clones listed, 75% are singletons. The sample comprised PBMCs. Every receptor here comes from a woman in her thirties or forties in good health and CMV-seropositive. The CDR3 runs from the conserved cysteine through the conserved F or W. Fields, in order: J gene, CDR3 length, D gene, V gene, clone size, CDR3 DNA, CDR3 protein. D genes are given only for firm matches. Some rows have no size entry. The others give once, few or many, or a class for an expanded clone.

TRBJ2-7 | 14 | TRBD2 | TRBV7-2 | - | TGTGCCAGCAGCACCCGAGGAGCGGGGGTTGAGCAGTACTTC | CASSTRGAGVEQYF
TRBJ1-5 | 15 | - | TRBV15 | - | TGTGCCACCAGCAGACAGGCAGGGGCTAATCAGCCCCAGCATTTT | CATSRQAGANQPQHF
TRBJ1-2 | 16 | - | TRBV18 | few | TGTGCCAGCTCACCCAAGGACATTCCCCGCTCCAATGGCTACACCTTC | CASSPKDIPRSNGYTF
TRBJ1-1 | 16 | - | TRBV10-3 | - | TGTGCCATCAGTGCAAGCCGGGACACAAAGAACACTGAAGCTTTCTTT | CAISASRDTKNTEAFF
TRBJ1-2 | 16 | - | TRBV2 | - | TGTGCCAGCAGTATACGGGAGGCAGCCGCCAACTATGGCTACACCTTC | CASSIREAAANYGYTF
TRBJ2-1 | 9 | - | TRBV6-1 | - | TGTGCCAAGCACAATGAGCAGTTCTTC | CAKHNEQFF
TRBJ1-6 | 15 | TRBD1 | TRBV30 | once | TGTGCCTGGAGCGAATTACAGGGGGCGAGTTCACCCCTCCACTTT | CAWSELQGASSPLHF
TRBJ1-5 | 15 | TRBD1 | TRBV2 | - | TGTGCCAGCAGCCGCCGTGACAGGGCGGATCAGCCCCAGCATTTT | CASSRRDRADQPQHF
TRBJ1-5 | 13 | - | TRBV2 | - | TGTGCCAGCAGCCGACAGGAAGAACAGCCCCAGCATTTT | CASSRQEEQPQHF
TRBJ2-5 | 14 | - | TRBV7-9 | few | TGTGCCAGCAGCTTAGGGACAACAAAAGAGACCCAGTACTTC | CASSLGTTKETQYF
TRBJ2-7 | 15 | TRBD1 | TRBV7-2 | - | TGTGCCAGCAGCTTAGCTTGGGACAGCGACTACGAGCAGTACTTC | CASSLAWDSDYEQYF
TRBJ1-1 | 16 | - | TRBV19 | few | TGTGCCAGTAGTGTACCAGGGTCGTCGCTAAACACTGAAGCTTTCTTT | CASSVPGSSLNTEAFF
TRBJ1-5 | 14 | - | TRBV5-6 | few | TGTGCCAGCAGCTTTTGGGGACTCAATCAGCCCCAGCATTTT | CASSFWGLNQPQHF
TRBJ1-5 | 16 | - | TRBV27 | once | TGTGCCAGCAGTTTATCGAACAGGAATAGCAATCAGCCCCAGCATTTT | CASSLSNRNSNQPQHF
TRBJ1-2 | 15 | - | TRBV5-6 | few | TGTGCCAGCAGCTTGGATAACCGCTATAACTATGGCTACACCTTC | CASSLDNRYNYGYTF
TRBJ2-6 | 15 | - | TRBV14 | - | TGTGCCAGCAGCCTGGCGGGGCGAGGGGCCAACGTCCTGACTTTC | CASSLAGRGANVLTF